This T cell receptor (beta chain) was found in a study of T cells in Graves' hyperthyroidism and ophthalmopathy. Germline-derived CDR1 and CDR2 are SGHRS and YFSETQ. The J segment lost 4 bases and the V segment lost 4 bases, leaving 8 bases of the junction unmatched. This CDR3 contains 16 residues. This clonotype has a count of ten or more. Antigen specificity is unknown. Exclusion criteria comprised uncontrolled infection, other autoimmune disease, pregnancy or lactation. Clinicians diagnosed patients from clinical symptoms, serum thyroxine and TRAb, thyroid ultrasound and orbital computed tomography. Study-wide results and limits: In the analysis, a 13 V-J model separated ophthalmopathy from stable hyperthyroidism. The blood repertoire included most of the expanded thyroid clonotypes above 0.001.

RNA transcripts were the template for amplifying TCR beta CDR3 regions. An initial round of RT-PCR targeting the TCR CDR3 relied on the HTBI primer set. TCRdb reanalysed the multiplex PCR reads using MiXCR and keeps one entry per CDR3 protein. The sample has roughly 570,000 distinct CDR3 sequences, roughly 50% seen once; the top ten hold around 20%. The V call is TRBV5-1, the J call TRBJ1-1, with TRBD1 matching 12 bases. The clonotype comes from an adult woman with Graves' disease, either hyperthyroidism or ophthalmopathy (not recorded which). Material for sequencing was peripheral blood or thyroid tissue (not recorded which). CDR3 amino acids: CASSPGTGGSGTEAFF. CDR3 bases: TGCGCCAGCAGCCCGGGGACAGGGGGCTCGGGCACTGAAGCTTTCTTT. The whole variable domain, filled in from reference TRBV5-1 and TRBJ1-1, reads KAGVTQTPRYLIKTRGQQVTLSCSPISGHRSVSWYQQTPGQGLQFLFEYFSETQRNKGNFPGRFSGRQFSNSRSEMNVSTLELGDSALYLCASSPGTGGSGTEAFFGQGTRLTVV.